Included here is one T cell receptor beta chain sequence, with context. The data were obtained in a study of CD8 T cells in Susac syndrome. With random hexamers, 0.5 to 1 ug RNA was reverse transcribed. MiXCR was run by TCRdb on the immunoSEQ multiplex PCR reads, yielding one entry per CDR3 protein. The table shows roughly 150,000 distinct CDR3 sequences, with 95% to 96% occurring only once. Germline V gives CDR1 LNHDA, CDR2 SQIVND (reference sequence). V lost 10 bases and J lost 0, with 12 bases in between. This CDR3 contains 13 residues. This clonotype originated in a human donor with multiple sclerosis. This chain connects TRBV19 to TRBJ1-1; D gene ambiguous. Material for sequencing was CD8+ T cells from PBMCs. CDR3: CATSGFMNTEAFF. The CDR3 DNA reads as TGTGCCACCTCAGGATTCATGAACACTGAAGCTTTCTTT.